This TCR beta chain was sequenced for a study of shared clonotypes between healthy human individuals. The V gene's germline CDR1 is KGHSH and CDR2 LQKENI. Trimming removed 3 bases from V and 7 bases from J, with 12 bases in between. The CDR3 is 14 amino acids. Sequenced by immunoSEQ multiplex PCR; TCRdb stores in-frame clones only, minus some. The sample yields roughly 1.4 million clones, roughly 98.5% seen once. The TCR was taken from a man aged 25 to 40 in good health. The source material was naive CD4+ T cells sorted from blood. The subset: CD45RA+ positively selected. This sequence joins TRBV18 and TRBJ1-4, with D possibly matching TRBD1 (6 bases). The CDR3 DNA reads as TGTGCCAGCTCACCGTTCGACAGGATTGAAAAACTGTTTTTT. This encodes CASSPFDRIEKLFF.